Listed below are T cell receptor beta chains from one sample, sequenced in a study of T cell changes during pregnancy in multiple sclerosis. Measured with immunoSEQ multiplex PCR; TCRdb has only the in-frame clones, and not every one. Found here are 30,000 to 45,000 clones, around 91% of them singletons; the top ten hold 0.45% to 0.5%. Specimen: CD4+ T cells from peripheral blood mononuclear cells, collected in the second trimester of pregnancy. Source of these receptors: a female donor in good health, enrolled as a control in a pregnancy study. Both conserved end residues are part of each CDR3. Fields, in order: CDR3 length, clone size, J gene, D gene, V gene, CDR3 protein, CDR3 DNA. The D gene is left open where the match is weak. Clone size appears in some rows only: once, few, many, or a class for an expanded clone.

>16|-|TRBJ2-1|-|TRBV4-1
CASSQEGRGSYNEQFF
TGCGCCAGCAGCCAAGAAGGCAGGGGATCCTACAATGAGCAGTTCTTC
>13|-|TRBJ1-3|-|TRBV29-1
CSVVTGSGNTIYF
TGCAGCGTAGTGACAGGCTCTGGAAACACCATATATTTT
>15|-|TRBJ2-7|TRBD2|TRBV6-1
CASSVLAASSYEQYF
TGTGCCAGCAGCGTACTAGCGGCGAGCTCCTACGAGCAGTACTTC
>11|-|TRBJ2-5|-|TRBV6-1
CASMMGLTQYF
TGTGCCAGCATGATGGGACTGACCCAGTACTTC
>12|-|TRBJ1-2|-|TRBV11-1
CASSLQGGSYTF
TGTGCCAGCAGCTTACAGGGCGGGAGCTACACCTTC
>15|-|TRBJ2-3|TRBD2|TRBV11-2
CASSSPGGQTDTQYF
TGTGCCAGCAGCTCCCCGGGGGGGCAGACAGATACGCAGTATTTT
>14|-|TRBJ2-3|TRBD1|TRBV6-1
CASSLGGPGDTQYF
TGTGCCAGCAGTTTAGGGGGCCCAGGAGATACGCAGTATTTT
>11|-|TRBJ2-7|TRBD1|TRBV27
CASSFGTGEYF
TGTGCCAGCAGTTTTGGGACAGGGGAATACTTC
>13|-|TRBJ2-7|-|TRBV6-1
CASLLALHYEQYF
TGTGCCAGCCTTCTAGCTCTGCACTACGAGCAGTACTTC
>13|-|TRBJ1-4|-|TRBV19
CASSTDNNEKLFF
TGTGCCAGTAGTACGGACAATAATGAAAAACTGTTTTTT
>15|-|TRBJ2-7|TRBD2|TRBV13
CASSLQAGPTYEQYF
TGTGCCAGCAGCCTACAAGCGGGGCCCACCTACGAGCAGTACTTC
>15|-|TRBJ2-1|TRBD2|TRBV28
CASSRAGGRYNEQFF
TGTGCCAGCAGCCGAGCGGGAGGAAGGTACAATGAGCAGTTCTTC
>14|-|TRBJ1-1|TRBD1|TRBV6-6
CASSLNRGNTEAFF
TGTGCCAGCAGTTTGAACAGGGGAAACACTGAAGCTTTCTTT
>13|-|TRBJ1-5|-|TRBV19
CASSLKGDQPQHF
TGTGCCAGTAGTCTCAAGGGGGATCAGCCCCAGCATTTT
>15|-|TRBJ2-7|TRBD1|TRBV2
CASFPRGPGGGEQYF
TGTGCCAGCTTCCCTAGGGGGCCTGGGGGTGGCGAGCAGTACTTC
>15|-|TRBJ2-4|TRBD1|TRBV5-5
CASSLEGGGQFIQYF
TGTGCCAGCAGCTTGGAAGGGGGCGGTCAGTTCATTCAGTACTTC
>16|-|TRBJ2-5|-|TRBV7-8
CASSLGSPRGQETQYF
TGTGCCAGCAGCTTAGGATCCCCCCGAGGCCAAGAGACCCAGTACTTC
>15|-|TRBJ2-7|TRBD2|TRBV19
CASSPQTSVPYEQYF
TGTGCCAGTAGTCCCCAAACTAGCGTACCCTACGAGCAGTACTTC
>14|once|TRBJ1-2|TRBD1|TRBV19
CASSRQGVTRGYTF
TGTGCCAGTAGCCGACAGGGGGTGACCCGCGGCTACACCTTC
>12|-|TRBJ2-1|TRBD1|TRBV6-5
CAIRGQGYGQFF
TGTGCCATCAGGGGGCAAGGGTATGGGCAGTTCTTC
>16|medium-sized|TRBJ2-6|-|TRBV5-1
CASSLGYSSGANVLTF
TGCGCCAGCAGCTTGGGGTATAGTTCTGGGGCCAACGTCCTGACTTTC
>13|-|TRBJ1-1|-|TRBV29-1
CSGGEYTNTEAFF
TGCAGCGGGGGGGAGTACACCAACACTGAAGCTTTCTTT
>14|-|TRBJ1-1|-|TRBV28
CASPPARQNTEAFF
TGTGCCAGCCCTCCCGCGCGGCAGAACACTGAAGCTTTCTTT
>13|-|TRBJ1-2|-|TRBV4-1
CASSQVANYGYAF
TGCGCCAGCAGCCAAGTAGCTAACTATGGCTACGCCTTC
>15|-|TRBJ2-3|-|TRBV6-4
CASSELASATDTQYF
TGTGCCAGCAGTGAACTGGCTAGCGCCACAGATACGCAGTATTTT
>17|-|TRBJ1-3|-|TRBV5-6
CASSSTKSGFSGNTIYF
TGTGCCAGCAGCTCAACAAAGTCAGGGTTCTCTGGAAACACCATATATTTT
>14|once|TRBJ2-4|TRBD2|TRBV23-1
CASSQSRTSGTQYF
TGCGCCAGCAGTCAATCAAGGACTAGCGGTACTCAGTACTTC
>16|-|TRBJ2-7|TRBD1|TRBV5-1
CASSPLGTGAAYEQYF
TGCGCCAGCAGCCCACTCGGGACAGGGGCGGCCTACGAGCAGTACTTC
>17|-|TRBJ2-7|TRBD2|TRBV4-1
CASSQPTSGRANYEQYF
TGCGCCAGCAGCCAGCCTACTAGCGGGAGGGCCAACTACGAGCAGTACTTC
>14|-|TRBJ1-2|-|TRBV7-3
CASSGGGGVYGYTF
TGTGCCAGCAGCGGCGGGGGGGGAGTCTATGGCTACACCTTC
>13|-|TRBJ2-4|TRBD2|TRBV10-2
CASREGAKNIQYF
TGCGCAAGTCGGGAGGGGGCCAAAAACATTCAGTACTTC
>17|-|TRBJ2-5|-|TRBV18
CASSPPQGRVKRETQYF
TGTGCCAGCTCACCACCCCAGGGCAGGGTGAAGCGAGAGACCCAGTACTTC
>16|-|TRBJ1-6|-|TRBV10-3
CAISESLGSTNSPLHF
TGTGCCATCAGTGAGTCGCTGGGCTCTACGAATTCACCCCTCCACTTT
>14|once|TRBJ1-1|-|TRBV4-1
CASSQAQSGAVAFF
TGCGCCAGCAGCCAAGCTCAATCAGGGGCGGTAGCTTTCTTT
>13|few|TRBJ2-2|-|TRBV5-4
CASSPDSAGELFF
TGTGCCAGCAGCCCGGACAGCGCGGGGGAGCTGTTTTTT
>15|-|TRBJ2-1|-|TRBV4-2
CASSQVSTPHNEQFF
TGTGCCAGCAGCCAAGTTTCGACTCCCCACAATGAGCAGTTCTTC